The TCR beta chain under discussion was sequenced for a study of shared clonotypes between healthy human individuals. As defined, naive CD8 cells were CD45RO-negative and positively selected for CCR7, with terminally differentiated effector memory CD45RA+ cells excluded. The CDR3 runs to 13 residues. V was trimmed by 7 bases and J by 2 bases, leaving 12 bases between them. Germline values: CDR1 SGHDT, CDR2 YYEEEE. Deep was the level at which the assay was run. Sequencing used immunoSEQ multiplex PCR; TCRdb keeps in-frame clones, though not all of them. The repertoire has millions of clones, around 96% of them found once; the top ten carry more than 0.95%.

The V gene is TRBV5-6, the J gene TRBJ1-2; D possibly corresponds to TRBD1 (5 bases). Sequencing was done on a sample of naive CD8+ T cells sorted from blood. The sequence was collected from a man aged 18 to 29 in good health. The CDR3 is CASGVGTNYGYTF. As DNA, the CDR3 is TGTGCCAGCGGCGTGGGGACCAACTATGGCTACACCTTC.